Following are 5 T cell receptor beta chains from one sample sequenced in a study of blood T cells in healthy people across ages. Next came a second PCR, run for about 6 to 11 cycles, which used a sample-barcoded 5' primer along with a J-beta primer mix. TCRdb ran MiXCR on the 5' RACE reads and lists one entry per CDR3 protein. The table lists 600,000 or so distinct CDR3 sequences, about 28% of them singletons. Sequenced input: blood. The receptor source for this set is a woman older than 75 in good health.

This clonotype is labeled medium-sized. The chain recombines TRBV7-2 with TRBJ2-4; D is unresolved. There are 13 residues in the CDR3. Germline V lookup: CDR1 SGHTA, CDR2 FQGNSA. V lost 5 bases and J 12 bases, leaving 17 bases between the germline ends. CDR3 residues: CASSTAGQFGQYF. In nucleotides, the CDR3 is TGTGCCAGCAGCACCGCCGGGCAATTTGGTCAGTACTTC.

The chain recombines TRBV12-3 or TRBV12-4 with TRBJ1-2, with D possibly TRBD1 on 6 matching bases. This CDR3 is built from 12 residues. V was cut by 8 bases and J by 7 bases, with 14 bases left in between. CDR3 sequence reads: CASAGAGGGYTF. CDR3 nucleotide sequence: TGTGCCAGCGCGGGGGCTGGAGGTGGCTACACCTTC.

The chain links TRBV21-1 to TRBJ2-1; TRBD2, the table's D call, lacks a check against the DNA. TRBV21-1 is flagged as a pseudogene. CDR3 length: 17 amino acids. This chain's CDR3 is CASSTGRAGALYNEQFF. CDR3 coding DNA: TGTGCCAGCAGCACGGGACGAGCGGGGGCTCTCTACAATGAGCAGTTCTTC.

Turning to this clonotype: A clone one base away is much larger, so this may be a read error. The V and J genes are TRBV6-2 or TRBV6-3 and TRBJ2-1, with 14 positions matching TRBD2. CDR3 length: 15 residues. The germline V gene has CDR1 MNHEY and CDR2 SVGEGT. The CDR3 DNA reads TGTGCCGGGGCGACTAGCGGGGGGGCCTACAATGAGCGGTTCTTC. This codes for CAGATSGGAYNERFF.

The chain uses TRBV28 and TRBJ2-3; 9 bases fit TRBD2. The CDR3 contains 16 residues. The V segment lost 6 bases and the J segment 9 bases; nucleotides outside the gene matches: 16. Germline CDR1 reads MDHEN; CDR2 reads SYDVKM. CDR3: CASSPPGAGGIRTQYF. The CDR3 DNA sequence: TGTGCCAGCAGCCCCCCAGGGGCGGGGGGGATCCGGACGCAGTATTTT.